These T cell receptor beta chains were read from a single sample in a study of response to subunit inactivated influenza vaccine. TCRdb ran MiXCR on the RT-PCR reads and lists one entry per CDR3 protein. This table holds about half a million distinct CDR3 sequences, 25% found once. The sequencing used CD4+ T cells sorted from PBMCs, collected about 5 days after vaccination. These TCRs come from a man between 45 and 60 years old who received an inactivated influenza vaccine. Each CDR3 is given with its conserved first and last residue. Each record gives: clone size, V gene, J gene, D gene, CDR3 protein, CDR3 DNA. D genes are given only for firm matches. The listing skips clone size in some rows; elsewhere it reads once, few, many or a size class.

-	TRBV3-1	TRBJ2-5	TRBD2	CASSPGLAGDQETQYF	TGTGCCAGCAGCCCGGGACTAGCGGGGGATCAAGAGACCCAGTACTTC
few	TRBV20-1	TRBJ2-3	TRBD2	CSALVASGSTDTQYF	TGCAGTGCTTTAGTGGCTAGCGGGAGTACAGATACGCAGTATTTT
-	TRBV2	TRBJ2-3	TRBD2	CASSESSGGRTDTQYF	TGTGCCAGCAGTGAATCTAGCGGGGGACGCACAGATACGCAGTATTTT
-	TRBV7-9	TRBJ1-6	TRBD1	CASSSGQGQSPLHF	TGTGCCAGCAGCTCGGGACAGGGTCAATCACCCCTCCACTTT
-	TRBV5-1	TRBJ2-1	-	CASSLGQISYNEQFF	TGCGCCAGCAGCTTAGGTCAGATATCCTACAATGAGCAGTTCTTC
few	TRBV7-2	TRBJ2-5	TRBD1	CASSFRQGKETQYF	TGTGCCAGCAGCTTTCGACAGGGAAAGGAGACCCAGTACTTC
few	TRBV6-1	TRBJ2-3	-	CASKGVQTTDTQYF	TGTGCCAGTAAGGGCGTCCAGACCACAGATACGCAGTATTTT
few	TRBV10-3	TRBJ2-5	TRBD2	CATLSGRGETQYF	TGTGCCACCCTAAGCGGGAGGGGAGAGACCCAGTACTTC
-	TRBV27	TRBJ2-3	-	CASSFIPPDTQYF	TGTGCCAGCAGTTTCATACCACCAGATACGCAGTATTTT
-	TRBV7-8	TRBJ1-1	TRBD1	CASSFLPGQITEAFF	TGTGCCAGCAGCTTCCTACCGGGACAGATCACTGAAGCTTTCTTT
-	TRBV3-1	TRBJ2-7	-	CASSQDGGTTEQYF	TGTGCCAGCAGCCAAGATGGCGGGACCACCGAGCAGTACTTC
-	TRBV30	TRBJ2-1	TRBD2	CAWSGTSGFINEQFF	TGTGCCTGGAGTGGAACTAGCGGTTTTATCAATGAGCAGTTCTTC
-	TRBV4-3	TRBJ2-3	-	CASSPSGAGIGTDTQYF	TGCGCCAGCAGCCCAAGTGGAGCAGGGATCGGCACAGATACGCAGTATTTT
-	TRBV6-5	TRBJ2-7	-	CASSYSRPGYEQYF	TGTGCCAGCAGTTACTCAAGACCGGGCTACGAGCAGTACTTC
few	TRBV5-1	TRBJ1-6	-	CASSLTGRQESPLHF	TGCGCCAGCAGCTTAACCGGCCGGCAAGAGTCACCCCTCCACTTT
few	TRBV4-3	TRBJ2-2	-	CASSQDGVAQNTGELFF	TGCGCCAGCAGCCAAGACGGGGTAGCCCAGAACACCGGGGAGCTGTTTTTT
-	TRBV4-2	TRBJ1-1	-	CASSQGPLNTEAFF	TGTGCCAGCAGCCAAGGGCCACTGAACACTGAAGCTTTCTTT
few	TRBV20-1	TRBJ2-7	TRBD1	CSARPPRRGQGEQYF	TGCAGTGCTAGACCTCCGAGGAGGGGACAGGGTGAGCAGTACTTC
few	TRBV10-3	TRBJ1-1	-	CAISVARNTEAFF	TGTGCCATCAGTGTGGCCAGGAACACTGAAGCTTTCTTT
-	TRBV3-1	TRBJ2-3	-	CASSQTSSGTDTQYF	TGTGCCAGCAGCCAAACGTCGTCGGGCACAGATACGCAGTATTTT
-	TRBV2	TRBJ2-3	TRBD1	CASSLQGASTQYF	TGTGCCAGCAGTCTACAGGGGGCGAGTACGCAGTATTTT
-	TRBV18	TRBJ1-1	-	CASSPWTSSSEGNTEAFF	TGTGCCAGCTCACCTTGGACATCCTCCTCTGAGGGGAACACTGAAGCTTTCTTT
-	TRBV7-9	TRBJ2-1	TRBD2	CASSLGTSGGQGQFF	TGTGCCAGCAGCTTGGGGACTAGCGGGGGCCAGGGGCAGTTCTTC
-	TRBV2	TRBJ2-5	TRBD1	CASRGDRYQETQYF	TGTGCCAGCAGGGGGGACAGGTACCAAGAGACCCAGTACTTC
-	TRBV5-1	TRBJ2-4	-	CASSLLAGTKNIQYF	TGCGCCAGCAGCTTGTTGGCGGGAACTAAAAACATTCAGTACTTC
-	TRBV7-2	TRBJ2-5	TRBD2	CASSAGTTGETQYF	TGTGCCAGCAGCGCCGGGACTACAGGAGAGACCCAGTACTTC
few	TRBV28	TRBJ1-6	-	CASSPNGRGTNSPLHF	TGTGCCAGCAGTCCGAATGGGAGGGGGACTAATTCACCCCTCCACTTT
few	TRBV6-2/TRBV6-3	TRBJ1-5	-	CASSYGRGSYQPQHF	TGTGCCAGCAGTTATGGAAGGGGCAGTTATCAGCCCCAGCATTTT
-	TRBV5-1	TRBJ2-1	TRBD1	CASSRDPTGTGANEQFF	TGCGCCAGCAGCCGAGATCCCACCGGGACAGGGGCCAATGAGCAGTTCTTC
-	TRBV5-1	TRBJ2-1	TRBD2	CASSLVAGEFYNEQFF	TGCGCCAGCAGCTTGGTTGCGGGAGAGTTCTACAATGAGCAGTTCTTC
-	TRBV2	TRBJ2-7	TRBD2	CASSALASGFSEQYF	TGTGCCAGCAGTGCCCTTGCTAGCGGGTTTAGCGAGCAGTACTTC
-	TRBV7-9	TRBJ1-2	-	CASSLGVDYGYTF	TGTGCCAGCAGCTTAGGGGTGGACTATGGCTACACCTTC
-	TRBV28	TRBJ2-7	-	CASSGAGGGLYEQYF	TGTGCCAGCAGTGGGGCAGGGGGAGGGCTCTACGAGCAGTACTTC
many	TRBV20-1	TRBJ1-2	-	CSATIVRQRYYGYTF	TGCAGTGCAACCATCGTGAGACAGAGGTACTATGGCTACACCTTC
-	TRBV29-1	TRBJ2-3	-	CSVASGTGDTQYF	TGCAGCGTTGCGTCAGGGACGGGGGATACGCAGTATTTT
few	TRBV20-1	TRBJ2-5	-	CSPLANQETQYF	TGCAGTCCCTTAGCAAATCAAGAGACCCAGTACTTC
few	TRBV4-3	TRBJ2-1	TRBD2	CASSQERSLAGNEQFF	TGCGCCAGCAGCCAAGAAAGGAGTCTAGCGGGCAATGAGCAGTTCTTC
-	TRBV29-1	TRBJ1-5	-	CSVGRNRNQPQHF	TGCAGCGTTGGGCGGAATAGGAATCAGCCCCAGCATTTT
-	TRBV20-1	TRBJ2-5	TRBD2	CSARQNKLAGGGETQYF	TGCAGTGCTAGACAAAACAAACTAGCGGGGGGAGGGGAGACCCAGTACTTC
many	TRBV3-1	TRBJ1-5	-	CASSQERQAPQHF	TGTGCCAGCAGCCAAGAACGCCAGGCACCCCAGCATTTT
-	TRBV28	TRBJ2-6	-	CASSWALSGANVLTF	TGTGCCAGCAGTTGGGCCCTCTCTGGGGCCAACGTCCTGACTTTC
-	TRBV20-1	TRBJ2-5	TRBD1	CSALGQGRGETQYF	TGCAGTGCGTTGGGACAGGGGAGGGGAGAGACCCAGTACTTC
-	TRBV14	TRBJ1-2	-	CASSPPGGNYGYTF	TGTGCCAGCAGCCCCCCGGGGGGTAACTATGGCTACACCTTC
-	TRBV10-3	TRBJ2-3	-	CAISESTSSTDTQYF	TGTGCCATCAGTGAGTCCACTAGTAGCACAGATACGCAGTATTTT
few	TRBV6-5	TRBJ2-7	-	CASSYSLQTSYEQYF	TGTGCCAGCAGTTACTCATTACAGACCTCCTACGAGCAGTACTTC
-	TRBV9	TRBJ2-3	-	CASSVTPRESTDTQYF	TGTGCCAGCAGCGTAACCCCCCGGGAAAGCACAGATACGCAGTATTTT
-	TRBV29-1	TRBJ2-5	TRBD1	CSVAGPGQMQETQYF	TGCAGCGTTGCCGGACCGGGACAGATGCAAGAGACCCAGTACTTC
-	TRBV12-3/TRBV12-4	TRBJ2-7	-	CASSPDSINYEQYF	TGTGCCAGCAGTCCTGACAGCATCAATTACGAGCAGTACTTC
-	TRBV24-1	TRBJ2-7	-	CATSEGRFPYEQYF	TGTGCCACCAGTGAGGGGCGGTTTCCCTACGAGCAGTACTTC
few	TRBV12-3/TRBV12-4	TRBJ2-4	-	CASPPQRLADKNIQYF	TGTGCCAGCCCCCCGCAGAGGTTGGCGGACAAAAACATTCAGTACTTC
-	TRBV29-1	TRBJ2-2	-	CGFRGNTGELFF	TGCGGTTTCAGGGGAAACACCGGGGAGCTGTTTTTT
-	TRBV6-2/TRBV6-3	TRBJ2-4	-	CASRGPSTNIQYF	TGTGCCAGCAGGGGGCCTTCTACAAACATTCAGTACTTC
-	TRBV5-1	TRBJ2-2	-	CASRFTGELFF	TGCGCCAGCAGATTCACCGGGGAGCTGTTTTTT
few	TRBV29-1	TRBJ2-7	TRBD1	CSVAGTVYEQYF	TGCAGCGTTGCGGGGACAGTTTACGAGCAGTACTTC
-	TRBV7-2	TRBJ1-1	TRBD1	CASSLAMEGGVFF	TGTGCCAGCAGCTTAGCGATGGAAGGGGGCGTTTTCTTT
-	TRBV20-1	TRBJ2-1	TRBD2	CSAGTSTNNEQFF	TGCAGTGCCGGGACTAGCACCAACAATGAGCAGTTCTTC